This passage covers 18 T cell receptor beta chains from one sample sequenced in a study of T cell responses to AZD1222 COVID-19 vaccine. Data came from immunoSEQ multiplex PCR; TCRdb stores just in-frame clones and leaves some out. The table includes approximately 50,000 clones, 60% to 80% detected once. Source: peripheral blood, taken 28 days after the second AZD1222 dose. The receptors shown here come from an adult who received the AZD1222 COVID-19 vaccine.

The chain joins TRBV7-8 to TRBJ1-1; possibly TRBD1 for D (5 bases). CDR3 length equals 13 residues. Between the trimmed V and J ends, which lost 5 bases and 4 bases, there was a span of 11 bases. Germline CDR1 and CDR2: SGHVS and FQNEAQ. CDR3 region: CASSPRRGTEAFF. The CDR3, as DNA: TGTGCCAGCAGCCCCCGAAGGGGCACTGAAGCTTTCTTT.

The chain links TRBV28 to TRBJ1-1; 7 nucleotides match TRBD1. J was trimmed by 7 bases and V by 5 bases; bases with no gene match: 4. Looked up from germline, CDR1 is MDHEN and CDR2 is SYDVKM. The CDR3 runs to 12 residues. The CDR3 bases are TGTGCCAGCAGTCTCGGGACAGTTGAAGCTTTCTTT. Its protein is CASSLGTVEAFF. Using reference TRBV28 and TRBJ1-1 for the parts outside the CDR3, the full variable domain is DVKVTQSSRYLVKRTGEKVFLECVQDMDHENMFWYRQDPGLGLRLIYFSYDVKMKEKGDIPEGYSVSREKKERFSLILESASTNQTSMYLCASSLGTVEAFFGQGTRLTVV.

The V and J genes are TRBV28 and TRBJ1-5; D not certain. The CDR3 contains 16 residues. Trimming took off 6 bases at V and 1 base at J, with 16 bases between the two ends. Germline V CDR1 and CDR2: MDHEN, SYDVKM. Here the CDR3 DNA reads TGTGCCAGCAGCCTCCTCAAGCCCGTCAGCAATCAGCCCCAGCATTTT. Translating it yields CASSLLKPVSNQPQHF.

The chain is built from TRBV6-5 and TRBJ1-1; maybe TRBD1 (6 bases). Trimming stripped 2 bases from V and 1 base from J, with 8 bases between. This CDR3 has 14 amino acids. From germline, CDR1 is MNHEY and CDR2 SVGAGI. The CDR3 coding sequence is TGTGCCAGCAGTTACGGGGGACAGAACACTGAAGCTTTCTTT. This codes for CASSYGGQNTEAFF.

The rearrangement links TRBV29-1 to TRBJ2-3; D ambiguous. The CDR3 runs to 15 residues. CDR1 and CDR2 (germline): SQVTM, ANQGSEA. The V end was cut by 6 bases, the J end by 4 bases, with 20 bases between. For the CDR3, the DNA is TGCAGCGTGGGCGCAGGTGGCGGTTTTGCAGATACGCAGTATTTT. Encoded protein: CSVGAGGGFADTQYF.

This chain joins TRBV19 and TRBJ2-5; 8 bases match TRBD1. The J segment lost 7 bases and the V segment lost 5 bases, leaving 12 bases of the junction unmatched. Looked up from germline, CDR1 is LNHDA and CDR2 is SQIVND (reference sequence). This CDR3 region has 15 residues. As DNA, the CDR3 is TGTGCCAGTAGTTTGGGACAGGCAGCCGGTGGGACCCAGTACTTC. Translating it yields CASSLGQAAGGTQYF.

Details on this clone: This specimen includes other DNA sequences encoding the same CDR3. CDR3 sequence: CASSPTPLGQGILSNTEAFF. CDR3 coding DNA: TGTGCCAGCTCGCCGACACCCTTGGGACAGGGAATTCTATCGAACACTGAAGCTTTCTTT. The chain has TRBV18 and TRBJ1-1, with 9 bases fitting TRBD1. Trimming took 6 bases from V and 1 from J; bases not matched to a gene: 21. This CDR3 region has 20 residues. Germline assignment: CDR1 KGHSH and CDR2 LQKENI.

CDR3 protein: CASSRDHLNTGELFF. The CDR3 nucleotides are TGTGCCAGCAGCCGGGATCACCTGAACACCGGGGAGCTGTTTTTT. This chain connects TRBV4-2 to TRBJ2-2, with no clear D. V was clipped by 4 bases and J by 1 base, with 10 bases between them. Germline CDR1 and CDR2: LGHNA and YNFKEQ. The CDR3 totals 15 residues.

The CDR3 sequence: CASSSQTGGYGYTF. The CDR3 DNA reads TGTGCCAGCAGTTCACAGACAGGAGGATATGGCTACACCTTC. V gene TRBV28 combines with J gene TRBJ1-2; D might be TRBD1 (6 bases). Trimming stripped 4 bases from V and 5 bases from J, with 14 bases between. Germline V CDR1 and CDR2: MDHEN, SYDVKM. The CDR3 extends over 14 amino acids.

By share, this clone ranks as medium-sized. The chain is built from TRBV14 and TRBJ2-6; D is unclear. Germline CDR1 and CDR2: SGHDN and FVKESK. Trimming pared 4 bases from V and 2 bases from J, leaving 3 bases between. This CDR3 spans 13 amino acids. The CDR3 spells CASSLAGANVLTF. In DNA, the CDR3 is TGTGCCAGCAGCCTGGCTGGGGCCAACGTCCTGACTTTC.

This clone has just a few counts. This chain joins TRBV27 and TRBJ1-1; a possible D gene is TRBD1 (5 bases). Germline-derived CDR1 and CDR2 are MNHEY and SMNVEV (reference sequence). Trimming shortened V by 3 bases and J by 3 bases, and 14 bases separated the two germline ends. The CDR3 is made up of 15 amino acids. The DNA for the CDR3 is TGTGCCAGCAGTTTGGAGCCTTCGGGGGACACTGAAGCTTTCTTT. Protein sequence: CASSLEPSGDTEAFF.

The genes are TRBV28 and TRBJ2-7, with D possibly being TRBD1 (6 bases). Trimming took off 10 bases at V and 0 bases at J, with 13 bases between the two ends. Germline V lookup: CDR1 MDHEN, CDR2 SYDVKM. This CDR3 region has 13 residues. The CDR3: CATNGQSSYEQYV. The CDR3 bases are TGTGCCACCAACGGACAGAGCTCCTACGAGCAGTACGTC.

This clone was seen a single time. This sequence joins TRBV7-2 and TRBJ2-1; possibly TRBD1 for D (7 bases). Germline V CDR1 and CDR2: SGHTA, FQGNSA. The CDR3 sequence is 15 residues long. Between the trimmed V and J ends, which lost 6 bases and 6 bases, there was a span of 18 bases. The CDR3 nucleotides read TGTGCCAGCAGGTTTAGGAGGGGGCAAGGCAATGAGCAGTTCTTC. Amino acid sequence: CASRFRRGQGNEQFF.

The chain employs TRBV25-1 and TRBJ1-5, with D possibly TRBD1 on 5 matching bases. The CDR3 is 15 residues long. Trimming pared 5 bases from V and 1 base from J, leaving 12 bases between. Germline V lookup: CDR1 MGHDK, CDR2 SYGVNS. CDR3 nucleotide sequence: TGTGCCAGCAGTAAGGGGACGGAGAGCAATCAGCCCCAGCATTTT. This sequence encodes CASSKGTESNQPQHF.

This clone is classed as medium-sized (0.01 to 0.1%). In DNA, the CDR3 is TGTGCCAGCAGTTGGGACAGCGGGCAGCCCCAGCATTTT. It encodes CASSWDSGQPQHF. V usage is TRBV2 and J usage is TRBJ1-5; 7 bases are shared with TRBD1. The germline gives CDR1 SNHLY, CDR2 FYNNEI. This CDR3 region has 13 residues. J was trimmed by 7 bases and V by 5 bases; bases with no gene match: 5.

The chain links TRBV10-3 to TRBJ1-6; TRBD1 aligns across 7 bases. Germline V CDR1 and CDR2: ENHRY, SYGVKD. J lost 7 bases, V lost 6 bases, and 9 bases had no gene match. This CDR3 has 15 residues. The CDR3 is CAISPDRVQNSPLHF. CDR3 sequence (DNA): TGTGCCATCAGCCCAGACAGGGTTCAGAATTCACCCCTCCACTTT.

A single count supports this clone. The chain couples TRBV3-1 (or the pseudogene TRBV3-2) to TRBJ2-1; no clear D gene. The V end lost 0 bases, the J end lost 1 base, and 10 bases lay between the germline ends. Germline-derived CDR1 and CDR2 are LGHDT and YNNKEL (reference sequence). CDR3 length: 16 amino acids. The DNA of the CDR3 is TGTGCCAGCAGCCAAGATTGGTCTGCTTCCTACAATGAGCAGTTCTTC. Protein product: CASSQDWSASYNEQFF.

The gene calls are TRBV5-1 and TRBJ2-7; D uncertain. Germline V gene sequence: CDR1 SGHRS, CDR2 YFSETQ. The length of the CDR3 is 14 residues. V dropped 0 bases and J dropped 7 bases, with 14 bases sitting between them. As DNA, the CDR3 is TGCGCCAGCAGCTTGGCCGGCCTGAACGGGGAGCAGTACTTC. Translated: CASSLAGLNGEQYF.